These T cell receptor beta chains were read from a single sample in a study of blood T cell repertoires in COVID-19. The protocol was immunoSEQ multiplex PCR, while the TCRdb copy is restricted to in-frame clones and leaves out a portion. The top ten clones hold around 4.7% of a sample with more than 200,000 clones, 80% of them seen once. Sequencing input: PBMCs or T cells enriched from blood (not recorded which). Receptor source: a man younger than 45 with acute COVID-19. The CDR3 runs from the conserved cysteine through the conserved F or W. Each record gives: CDR3 DNA, CDR3 protein, J gene, V gene, D gene, clone size. D genes are given only for firm matches. The size of a clone is reported for some rows only, either as once, few or many, or as a class for expanded clones.

DNA: TGTGCCAGCAGCTCTGACAGACCAACTAATGAAAAACTGTTTTTT
CDR3: CASSSDRPTNEKLFF
J: TRBJ1-4
V: TRBV7-9
D: .
size: few

DNA: TGTGCCAGCCGCAACAAGGGGGACACCGGGGAGCTGTTTTTT
CDR3: CASRNKGDTGELFF
J: TRBJ2-2
V: TRBV3-1/TRBV3-2
D: .
size: few

DNA: TGTGCCAGCAGCTTACAAGCCGCCGGGGAGCTGTTTTTT
CDR3: CASSLQAAGELFF
J: TRBJ2-2
V: TRBV7-2
D: .
size: .

DNA: TGTGCCAGCAGCCAAGAGTTGAGCGGGGGGGTTGAAGCTTTCTTT
CDR3: CASSQELSGGVEAFF
J: TRBJ1-1
V: TRBV3-1/TRBV3-2
D: .
size: .

DNA: TGTGCCAGCAGCCGCGGACTAGCGGGGGGCTCCTACGAGCAGTACTTC
CDR3: CASSRGLAGGSYEQYF
J: TRBJ2-7
V: TRBV6-2/TRBV6-3
D: TRBD2
size: .

DNA: TGTGCCAGCAGTTTCGATCTAAGATCCTACGAGCAGTACTTC
CDR3: CASSFDLRSYEQYF
J: TRBJ2-7
V: TRBV27
D: .
size: .

DNA: TGTGCCAGCAACCTGGGACAGGGAGGGACTGAAGCTTTCTTT
CDR3: CASNLGQGGTEAFF
J: TRBJ1-1
V: TRBV6-5
D: TRBD1
size: once

DNA: TGTGCCAGCAGCCAAGGGGCAGTTTATAGCAATCAGCCCCAGCATTTT
CDR3: CASSQGAVYSNQPQHF
J: TRBJ1-5
V: TRBV3-1/TRBV3-2
D: .
size: .

DNA: TGTGCCAGCAGCCACTTTCTTAGCAATCAGCCCCAGCATTTT
CDR3: CASSHFLSNQPQHF
J: TRBJ1-5
V: TRBV7-2
D: .
size: .

DNA: TGTGCCAGCTCACCATCTAGCGGGGGTGTCGCCGGGGAGCTGTTTTTT
CDR3: CASSPSSGGVAGELFF
J: TRBJ2-2
V: TRBV18
D: TRBD2
size: .

DNA: TGTGCCAGCAGCTTAATGGGGACAGGTACCAATCAGCCCCAGCATTTT
CDR3: CASSLMGTGTNQPQHF
J: TRBJ1-5
V: TRBV7-9
D: TRBD1
size: .

DNA: TGTGCCAGCAGTCCGGACAAAAACACCGGGGAGCTGTTTTTT
CDR3: CASSPDKNTGELFF
J: TRBJ2-2
V: TRBV6-6
D: .
size: .

DNA: TGCGCCAGCAGCCCCCGGGGAGGGAATTCACCCCTCCACTTT
CDR3: CASSPRGGNSPLHF
J: TRBJ1-6
V: TRBV5-1
D: .
size: .

DNA: TGTGCCAGCAGCATGACAGGGAAGAATTCACCCCTCCACTTT
CDR3: CASSMTGKNSPLHF
J: TRBJ1-6
V: TRBV7-3
D: TRBD1
size: few

DNA: TGTGCCAGCAGCGAGCAACCGGGACAGCTCTACAATGAGCAGTTCTTC
CDR3: CASSEQPGQLYNEQFF
J: TRBJ2-1
V: TRBV9
D: TRBD1
size: .

DNA: TGTGCCAGCAGCTCCACAGTATACTCTGGAAACACCATATATTTT
CDR3: CASSSTVYSGNTIYF
J: TRBJ1-3
V: TRBV7-6
D: .
size: .

DNA: TGTGCCAGCAACTACGGGGACACTGAAGCTTTCTTT
CDR3: CASNYGDTEAFF
J: TRBJ1-1
V: TRBV12-3/TRBV12-4
D: .
size: .

DNA: TGTGCCAGCAGCACCCCAAGGACAGGGCACACTGAAGCTTTCTTT
CDR3: CASSTPRTGHTEAFF
J: TRBJ1-1
V: TRBV5-4
D: TRBD1
size: .

DNA: TGTGCCAGCAGTGGGTCCGCAGGAACTGGAAACACCATATATTTT
CDR3: CASSGSAGTGNTIYF
J: TRBJ1-3
V: TRBV28
D: .
size: few

DNA: TGTGCCAGCAGCTTGGGGACGGAGGCTAATTCACCCCTCCACTTT
CDR3: CASSLGTEANSPLHF
J: TRBJ1-6
V: TRBV5-5
D: .
size: .

DNA: TGCGCCAGCAGCCAACTAGCGGGGGGGCCGCAAGAGACCCAGTACTTC
CDR3: CASSQLAGGPQETQYF
J: TRBJ2-5
V: TRBV4-1
D: TRBD2
size: .

DNA: TGTGCCAGTCGATCAGGGTGGAATTCACCCCTCCACTTT
CDR3: CASRSGWNSPLHF
J: TRBJ1-6
V: TRBV2
D: .
size: .

DNA: TGCGCCAGCAGTGTAGCGGCAGACTACGAGCAGTACTTC
CDR3: CASSVAADYEQYF
J: TRBJ2-7
V: TRBV10-2
D: .
size: .

DNA: TGTGCCAGCTCACCCGGGACTAGCGGGGGACTCTCCTACGAGCAGTACTTC
CDR3: CASSPGTSGGLSYEQYF
J: TRBJ2-7
V: TRBV18
D: TRBD2
size: .

DNA: TGTGCCAGCAGTCCCGGGACCGGGAGGGAAAAACTGTTTTTT
CDR3: CASSPGTGREKLFF
J: TRBJ1-4
V: TRBV6-5
D: .
size: .

DNA: TGTGCCAGCAGCCCTAACAGGGGGAGAAGCACAGATACGCAGTATTTT
CDR3: CASSPNRGRSTDTQYF
J: TRBJ2-3
V: TRBV11-2
D: TRBD1
size: .

DNA: TGTGCCAGCAGCCGACAGGGTAATCAGCCCCAGCATTTT
CDR3: CASSRQGNQPQHF
J: TRBJ1-5
V: TRBV7-9
D: TRBD1
size: .

DNA: TGTGCCAGCAGCCAGGGGGGACGGCCCCAAGAGACCCAGTACTTC
CDR3: CASSQGGRPQETQYF
J: TRBJ2-5
V: TRBV7-6
D: .
size: .

DNA: TGTGCCAGCTCACCCGAAAAAAGACAGAATAATTCACCCCTCCACTTT
CDR3: CASSPEKRQNNSPLHF
J: TRBJ1-6
V: TRBV18
D: .
size: .

DNA: TGTGCCACCAGTGACACCGGACAGGGAGATGAGCAGTTCTTC
CDR3: CATSDTGQGDEQFF
J: TRBJ2-1
V: TRBV24-1
D: TRBD1
size: .

DNA: TGTGCCAGCAGCTTAATTCCGGCCCTAGAGGGTAGCGGGGGGCCGACCGGGGAGCTGTTTTTT
CDR3: CASSLIPALEGSGGPTGELFF
J: TRBJ2-2
V: TRBV7-3
D: TRBD2
size: .

DNA: TGTGCCAGCAGTTTTAACGGGGAGTATAAGTCTTTCTTT
CDR3: CASSFNGEYKSFF
J: TRBJ1-1
V: TRBV28
D: .
size: .

DNA: TGTGCCAGCAGCTTGGATGGAGGGCAGCTCTCTGGAAACACCATATATTTT
CDR3: CASSLDGGQLSGNTIYF
J: TRBJ1-3
V: TRBV5-4
D: .
size: .

DNA: TGTGCCAGCAGCCCGGGGACAGGGAGACCTACAGATACGCAGTATTTT
CDR3: CASSPGTGRPTDTQYF
J: TRBJ2-3
V: TRBV7-6
D: TRBD1
size: .

DNA: TGCGCCAGCAGCCCCAGTGATCACTATGGCTACACCTTC
CDR3: CASSPSDHYGYTF
J: TRBJ1-2
V: TRBV5-1
D: .
size: .

DNA: TGTGCCAGCAGCCAAGTACGGGAGGGGGACAGGGTGGCCTATGGCTACACCTTC
CDR3: CASSQVREGDRVAYGYTF
J: TRBJ1-2
V: TRBV3-1/TRBV3-2
D: TRBD1
size: .

DNA: TGCGCCAGCAGCTTGACAGGGGTCAGTTTGGGCAATGAGCAGTTCTTC
CDR3: CASSLTGVSLGNEQFF
J: TRBJ2-1
V: TRBV5-1
D: TRBD1
size: .

DNA: TGTGCCAGCAGCGTGCACCGGGACAGGGGCGAGAACGAGCAGTACTTC
CDR3: CASSVHRDRGENEQYF
J: TRBJ2-7
V: TRBV21-1
D: .
size: .

DNA: TGTGCTAGTGGTTTTGGAGTCACAGATACGCAGTATTTT
CDR3: CASGFGVTDTQYF
J: TRBJ2-3
V: TRBV12-5
D: .
size: once

DNA: TGTGCCATCACCCCGGGACAGGGAGTATATCACACCTTC
CDR3: CAITPGQGVYHTF
J: TRBJ1-2
V: TRBV10-3
D: TRBD1
size: .

DNA: TGTGCCAGCGGACAGGGGGGAAACACCGGGGAGCTGTTTTTT
CDR3: CASGQGGNTGELFF
J: TRBJ2-2
V: TRBV7-3
D: TRBD1
size: .

DNA: TGTGCCAGCAGCCCGGGGGCCGGGACAGGGTATCACACCGGGGAGCTGTTTTTT
CDR3: CASSPGAGTGYHTGELFF
J: TRBJ2-2
V: TRBV7-9
D: TRBD1
size: .

DNA: TGCGCCAGCAGTCAATCTGACGATTTGGACAGGGAGGAGCCCCAGCATTTT
CDR3: CASSQSDDLDREEPQHF
J: TRBJ1-5
V: TRBV23-1
D: TRBD1
size: .

DNA: TGTGCCAGTAGTCCATCCGGTCCTACCCATGAAAAACTGTTTTTT
CDR3: CASSPSGPTHEKLFF
J: TRBJ1-4
V: TRBV19
D: .
size: few

DNA: TGTGCCAGCAGCGAGACAGCCTATGGCTACACCTTC
CDR3: CASSETAYGYTF
J: TRBJ1-2
V: TRBV9
D: .
size: .

DNA: TGTGCCAGTTCTTTTAGGACTAGCGGGGGTAATACGCAGTATTTT
CDR3: CASSFRTSGGNTQYF
J: TRBJ2-3
V: TRBV19
D: TRBD2
size: .

DNA: TGCGCCAGCAGCCAAGATCATAGAGGGTTCTACAATGAGCAGTTCTTC
CDR3: CASSQDHRGFYNEQFF
J: TRBJ2-1
V: TRBV4-1
D: .
size: .

DNA: TGTGCCAGCAGCGTAGAGGGGGCCGGCCAGCCCCAGCATTTT
CDR3: CASSVEGAGQPQHF
J: TRBJ1-5
V: TRBV9
D: TRBD1
size: once

DNA: TGTGCCATCAGTGCAACCGAGGTACTACCACAACAGAACACCGGGGAGCTGTTTTTT
CDR3: CAISATEVLPQQNTGELFF
J: TRBJ2-2
V: TRBV10-3
D: .
size: .

DNA: TGTGCCAGCTCACCACCAGGGACTGCTAGCACAGATACGCAGTATTTT
CDR3: CASSPPGTASTDTQYF
J: TRBJ2-3
V: TRBV18
D: .
size: .

DNA: TGTGCCAGCAGCTTTCAGGGCACCTACGAGCAGTACTTC
CDR3: CASSFQGTYEQYF
J: TRBJ2-7
V: TRBV5-5
D: .
size: .

DNA: TGTGCCACCAGTGCGACCGGACAATACAGCACAGATACGCAGTATTTT
CDR3: CATSATGQYSTDTQYF
J: TRBJ2-3
V: TRBV24-1
D: .
size: .

DNA: TGTGCCAGCAGCGCAGTCCTTACTCGACAGCCTGGAAACACCATATATTTT
CDR3: CASSAVLTRQPGNTIYF
J: TRBJ1-3
V: TRBV9
D: .
size: .

DNA: TGTGCCAGTAGTACCCGACAGGCTCAAATGGGTTACTTC
CDR3: CASSTRQAQMGYF
J: TRBJ2-4
V: TRBV19
D: .
size: once

DNA: TGTGCCAGCACCCGAGGCGGGGGGGCGAACAATGAGCAGTTCTTC
CDR3: CASTRGGGANNEQFF
J: TRBJ2-1
V: TRBV9
D: TRBD2
size: .

DNA: TGTGCCAGCAGTTTATCGCCTCGGTATGGCTACACCTTC
CDR3: CASSLSPRYGYTF
J: TRBJ1-2
V: TRBV27
D: .
size: few